This T cell receptor (beta chain) was recovered during a study of blood T cell repertoires in COVID-19. Turning to the study itself: Samples taken during acute and convalescent COVID-19 were collected in the United States, Italy and Spain.

CDR3 length: 15 amino acids. Germline assignment: CDR1 SGHNT and CDR2 YENEEA. J gave up 3 bases and V 5 bases, and 9 bases lay outside the gene matches. Some clones are missing from TCRdb's copy, which holds only in-frame ones; the method was immunoSEQ multiplex PCR. There are 200,000 to 300,000 clones in the sample; approximately 83% occur only once, and 3.3% lies in the top ten. This chain connects TRBV11-3 to TRBJ2-5; TRBD1 aligns across 7 bases. The sequence was collected from a woman in her thirties or forties with acute COVID-19. Sequencing was performed on PBMCs or T cells enriched from blood (not recorded which). Written as DNA, the CDR3 is TGTGCCAGCAGCCGCGGCGTGGGGACAGAAGAGACCCAGTACTTC. Its translation is CASSRGVGTEETQYF. The full variable domain, completed using reference TRBV11-3 and TRBJ2-5, is EAGVVQSPRYKIIEKKQPVAFWCNPISGHNTLYWYLQNLGQGPELLIRYENEEAVDDSQLPKDRFSAERLKGVDSTLKIQPAELGDSAVYLCASSRGVGTEETQYFGPGTRLLVL.